This paragraph reports one TCR beta chain. In this sample, this clonotype turned up many times. This clone's antigen is unknown. Within one base of it there is no much larger clone, and no base qualities were kept. Libraries were prepared through 5' RACE. Sequenced using a NextSeq 500. In the TCR library protocol, a unique molecular identifier was attached to each TCR cDNA molecule so that PCR and sequencing errors could be corrected. Concerning the study's data processing: TCR identification, UMI-based error correction and CDR3 extraction were performed with Decombinator tools. Expanded TCRs were defined as those above a frequency of 2 per 1,000, corresponding to the top 1% of the tumor frequency distribution. Renyi diversity was calculated using the R vegan package after each repertoire was subsampled 100 times to 5,000 TCRs. CDR3 similarity networks were built from amino acid triplet string-kernel similarity, with CDR3s being connected when pairwise similarity was above 0.82. TCRdb's own reprocessing of the public reads used fastp at Q25 and MiXCR and kept productive beta chains. Each record represents a unique CDR3 protein, reported with the most common genes and DNA among its rows. In this record, the V and J calls reflect TCRdb's handling and not the investigators' own analysis. The sample has about 3,000 distinct CDR3 sequences on record, approximately 3% of them singletons. The ten largest clones add up to about 25% of the sample.

The meaning of the sample's time point label: sample taken at primary tumor resection. Samples were obtained from about 75 patients with early-stage, untreated non-small cell lung cancer from the lung TRACERx cohort. For TCR sequencing, whole RNA was extracted from tumor and nontumor lung tissue, or from cryopreserved PBMC samples, and no cell sorting was done. A patient was chosen for TCR sequencing only when enough RNA was available from at least two tumor regions. Before being selected, tumor and adjacent nontumor lung specimens were reviewed by a lung pathologist. The data were obtained in a study of spatial heterogeneity in lung cancer (dated by TCRdb to the late 2010s). With regard to the full study: Beta-chain transcripts were consistently detected in greater numbers than alpha-chain transcripts, which likely reflected higher beta-chain transcript abundance. In non-small cell lung cancer, the study quantitatively compared TCR alpha and beta repertoires across several tumor regions, matched nontumor lung, and blood. In the raw uncorrected reads, each unique combination of TCR and UMI appeared more than ten times on average. Nonsynonymous mutation counts, determined by whole-exome sequencing of tumor tissue, were related to TCR repertoire features. Both alpha and beta chains were TCR-sequenced in roughly 200 tumor regions, around 65 matched nontumor lung samples and around 50 PBMC samples obtained at surgery.

Trimming leaves V shorter by 4 bases and J shorter by 2 bases, with the junction holding 2 bases beyond the gene matches. The CDR3 has 14 amino acids, counting the end cysteine and phenylalanine. Just CDR3 DNA is preserved here, 42 bases in frame from base 1. What the research found in general, with its limitations: Additional single-cell paired TCR alpha and beta sequencing was considered necessary to confirm, at a functional level, the hypothesis that regional TCRs recognize regional mutations.

This receptor was obtained from a male donor with early-stage non-small cell lung cancer. Material: normal lung tissue next to the tumor, obtained at surgery. The sequence joins TRBV12-3 or TRBV12-4 to TRBJ1-5; 7 nucleotides in the junction match TRBD1. The CDR3 sequence is CASSSTGGNQPQHF. The DNA reads as follows: TGTGCCAGCAGTTCCACAGGGGGCAATCAGCCCCAGCATTTT.